One sample yielded the 24 T cell receptor beta chains listed below, sequenced in a study of CD8 T cells in ankylosing spondylitis. Regarding the study as a whole: Seemingly characteristic of ankylosing spondylitis blood was a TCR beta motif consisting of about 8 highly homologous variants.

TCRdb used MiXCR to reprocess the 5' RACE reads, holding one entry per CDR3 protein. The sample contains about 220,000 distinct CDR3 sequences, approximately 7.3% of which appear only once. These TCRs' antigens remain unknown. The material sequenced was blood, either unsorted or a sorted T cell fraction (not recorded which). The receptors originated from a male donor with ankylosing spondylitis.

The V gene is TRBV14, the J gene TRBJ1-4, with D possibly TRBD1 on 6 matching bases. V lost 4 bases and J lost 6, with 18 bases in between. CDR3 length: 16 amino acids. The germline CDR1 and CDR2 sequences are SGHDN and FVKESK. Here the CDR3 reads CASSPGVTGSYEKLFF. The DNA of the CDR3 is TGTGCCAGCAGCCCAGGGGTAACAGGGAGTTATGAAAAACTGTTTTTT.

This chain links TRBV5-6 with TRBJ2-1, with D unresolved. Germline V gives CDR1 SGHDT, CDR2 YYEEEE. V was cut by 8 bases and J by 6 bases, with 18 bases left in between. The CDR3 runs to 14 residues. CDR3 in amino acids: CARGDDPPCNEQFF. The CDR3 DNA reads TGTGCCAGGGGCGACGACCCCCCCTGCAATGAGCAGTTCTTC.

This clonotype has just a few counts. Here the CDR3 reads CASSVGLAGGWADTQYF. The CDR3 nucleotides read TGTGCCAGCAGTGTCGGACTAGCGGGAGGGTGGGCAGATACGCAGTATTTT. This chain connects TRBV6-1 to TRBJ2-3; 15 bases line up with TRBD2. CDR3 length equals 17 residues. The V segment lost 4 bases and the J segment 4 bases; nucleotides outside the gene matches: 6. CDR1 MNHNS and CDR2 SASEGT come from the germline V gene.

J is TRBJ2-1 and V is TRBV28; 13 nucleotides align to TRBD2. The CDR3 covers 17 residues. Germline lookup yields CDR1 MDHEN and CDR2 SYDVKM. V shed 3 bases, J shed 8 bases, and the junction held 10 bases outside the gene matches. CDR3 DNA: TGTGCCAGCAGTTTCCCACGGGGACTAGCGGGGCGGGATGAGCAGTTCTTC. This gives the protein CASSFPRGLAGRDEQFF.

The V and J genes are TRBV7-6 and TRBJ1-5; D is uncertain. This CDR3 spans 13 amino acids. V was shortened by 0 bases and J by 6 bases, with 6 bases between the two germline ends. Germline V gives CDR1 SGHVS, CDR2 FNYEAQ. The CDR3 nucleotides read TGTGCCAGCAGCTTAGCGCTAACTCAGCCCCAGCATTTT. Translated, it gives CASSLALTQPQHF.

The chain links TRBV6-4 to TRBJ2-7; 7 bases align to TRBD2. J gave up 7 bases and V 5 bases, and 11 bases lay outside the gene matches. CDR3 length equals 14 residues. Per germline, CDR1 MRHNA and CDR2 SNTAGT. The DNA of the CDR3 is TGTGCCAGCAGTAGGCTAGCGGTCCCGATGGAGCAGTACTTC. This gives the protein CASSRLAVPMEQYF.

This clonotype was counted many times. The CDR3: CASSSQGTLEAFF. For the CDR3, the DNA is TGTGCCAGCAGCTCACAGGGGACTCTAGAAGCTTTCTTT. The J gene is TRBJ1-1, the V gene TRBV7-2, with 7 positions matching TRBD1. Trimming at V came to 4 bases and at J to 8 bases, leaving 7 bases not matched to a gene. This CDR3 region has 13 residues. Germline values: CDR1 SGHTA, CDR2 FQGNSA. Full variable domain (outside the CDR3, taken from reference TRBV7-2 and TRBJ1-1): GAGVSQSPSNKVTEKGKDVELRCDPISGHTALYWYRQSLGQGLEFLIYFQGNSAPDKSGLPSDRFSAERTGGSVSTLTIQRTQQEDSAVYLCASSSQGTLEAFFGQGTRLTVV.

This clonotype was seen ten or more times. The chain links TRBV25-1 to TRBJ1-2, with D possibly being TRBD1 (6 bases). There are 13 residues in the CDR3. Germline V gene data show CDR1 as MGHDK and CDR2 as SYGVNS. The V end was cut by 5 bases, the J end by 6 bases, with 13 bases between. DNA of the CDR3: TGTGCCAGCAGTACTGGGGGCGAGAATGGCTACACCTTC. Translating it yields CASSTGGENGYTF.

This clonotype was counted many times. The V and J genes are TRBV7-2 and TRBJ2-7; the match to TRBD2 covers 9 bases. CDR3 length: 16 residues. CDR1 SGHTA and CDR2 FQGNSA come from the germline V gene. J was trimmed by 0 bases and V by 3 bases; bases with no gene match: 6. The CDR3 region is CASSFSGGKGSYEQYF. CDR3 in DNA: TGTGCCAGCAGCTTTAGCGGGGGTAAAGGCTCCTACGAGCAGTACTTC.

This clonotype appeared a few times. The chain couples TRBV25-1 to TRBJ2-7, with TRBD2 as a possible D gene (6 bases). Trimming cost V 7 bases and J 2 bases, with 21 bases left between them. The length of the CDR3 is 16 residues. CDR1 is MGHDK, CDR2 SYGVNS, per germline. The chain's CDR3 is CASTLGGISGAYEQYF. CDR3 sequence (DNA): TGTGCCAGCACACTCGGAGGGATTTCGGGAGCCTACGAGCAGTACTTC.

There are many counts of this clonotype. The V call is TRBV4-3, the J call TRBJ1-2; 7 nucleotides match TRBD1. Trimming cost V 4 bases and J 5 bases; bases outside gene matches: 7. The CDR3 runs 14 residues. CDR1 and CDR2 (germline): LGHNA, YSLEER. Written as DNA, the CDR3 is TGCGCCAGCAGCCTGTCAGGGGGAAATTATGGCTACACCTTC. Protein sequence: CASSLSGGNYGYTF.

The CDR3 coding sequence is TGCGCCAGCAGCTTGGAACAGGGTGAAGTTTCCTACGAGCAGTACTTC. Its translation: CASSLEQGEVSYEQYF. The chain has TRBV5-1 and TRBJ2-7; TRBD1 might be the D (6 bases). This CDR3 is built from 16 residues. CDR1 is SGHRS, CDR2 YFSETQ, per germline. V shed 0 bases and J shed 1 base, with 14 bases lying between them.

This clonotype was detected ten times or more. This chain uses TRBV2 with TRBJ2-7; D is perhaps TRBD1 or TRBD2 (5 bases each). The length of the CDR3 is 14 residues. CDR1 is SNHLY, CDR2 FYNNEI, per germline. With 0 bases removed from V and 5 bases from J, the gap between germline ends came to 11 bases. This chain's CDR3 is CASSEALRGHEQYF. For the CDR3, the DNA is TGTGCCAGCAGTGAAGCGCTGAGGGGACACGAGCAGTACTTC.

The rearrangement uses TRBV20-1 and TRBJ2-1; 8 nucleotides line up with TRBD2. From germline, CDR1 is DFQATT and CDR2 SNEGSKA (reference sequence). This CDR3 contains 14 residues. With V trimmed by 2 bases and J by 3 bases, 3 bases remained unmatched. The CDR3 DNA is TGCAGTGCTAGATGGCGGGAGGACTACAATGAGCAGTTCTTC. Amino acid sequence: CSARWREDYNEQFF.

This chain joins TRBV15 and TRBJ2-5, with D maybe TRBD1 (5 bases). Germline V lookup: CDR1 LNHNV, CDR2 YYDKDF (reference sequence). CDR3 size: 11 residues. V dropped 3 bases and J dropped 7 bases, with 6 bases sitting between them. Written as DNA, the CDR3 is TGTGCCACCAGCAGCCAGGGGACCCAGTACTTC. This codes for CATSSQGTQYF.

This clonotype has only a few counts. This may be a read error, as it is one base from a much larger clone. The genes are TRBV20-1 and TRBJ2-5; 8 bases match TRBD2. This CDR3 contains 16 residues. Germline V gene sequence: CDR1 DFQATT, CDR2 SNEGSKA (reference sequence). The CDR3, as DNA: TGCTGTGCTAGAGATCTAGTAGCGGGGCACCAAGAGACCCAGTACTTC. It translates to CCARDLVAGHQETQYF.

In its sample, this clonotype was seen many times. V gene TRBV27 combines with J gene TRBJ2-1, with D unresolved. V was shortened by 10 bases and J by 6 bases, with 10 bases between the two germline ends. The CDR3 runs 11 residues. Germline V gene data show CDR1 as MNHEY and CDR2 as SMNVEV (reference sequence). The CDR3 spells CATIGLNEQFF. DNA for the CDR3: TGTGCCACTATTGGTCTCAATGAGCAGTTCTTC.

In its sample, this clonotype was seen many times. The chain is built from TRBV6-5 and TRBJ1-1; D call uncertain. Trimming removed 2 bases at V and 1 base at J, with 8 bases between. This CDR3 comprises 14 residues. Germline CDR1 MNHEY, CDR2 SVGAGI. The CDR3 protein is CASSYAEGNTEAFF. CDR3 DNA: TGTGCCAGCAGTTACGCGGAGGGGAACACTGAAGCTTTCTTT.

This clonotype was observed many times. This chain joins TRBV19 and TRBJ1-1; TRBD1 agrees at 7 bases. The CDR3 runs 15 residues. CDR1 and CDR2 from the germline V gene are LNHDA and SQIVND (reference sequence). V was clipped by 4 bases and J by 1 base; unmatched bases: 6. The CDR3 DNA reads TGTGCCAGTAGTACCTCGAGGACAGGGAACACTGAAGCTTTCTTT. Its protein is CASSTSRTGNTEAFF.

This clonotype was seen a handful of times. The genes are TRBV29-1 and TRBJ2-5, with D maybe TRBD1 (6 bases). This CDR3 is 13 amino acids long. V was shortened by 3 bases and J by 2 bases, with 10 bases between the two germline ends. Germline CDR1 is SQVTM and CDR2 is ANQGSEA. DNA of the CDR3: TGCAGCGTTGATGGGGGCAGACAAGAGACCCAGTACTTC. Translating gives CSVDGGRQETQYF.

This clonotype has at least ten counts. V gene TRBV27 combines with J gene TRBJ2-3; D remains unclear. Trimming cost V 1 base and J 0 bases, with 11 bases left between them. The CDR3 is made up of 16 amino acids. CDR1 is MNHEY, CDR2 SMNVEV, per germline (reference sequence). The CDR3 loop is CASSLYAALSTDTQYF. In DNA form, the CDR3 reads TGTGCCAGCAGTTTATACGCGGCGTTAAGCACAGATACGCAGTATTTT.

This clonotype showed up many times. V usage is TRBV7-9 and J usage is TRBJ2-7; D gene uncertain. CDR3 size: 11 residues. The ends were cut back, 7 bases at V and 3 bases at J, with 7 bases in the middle. Germline CDR1 SEHNR, CDR2 FQNEAQ (reference sequence). This CDR3 reads CASTMGYEQYF. As DNA, the CDR3 is TGTGCCAGCACCATGGGCTACGAGCAGTACTTC.

Ten or more counts support this clonotype. The V call is TRBV6-5, the J call TRBJ2-7; D is tentatively TRBD1 or TRBD2 (5 bases each). CDR3 length: 15 amino acids. Trimming stripped 2 bases from V and 3 bases from J, with 14 bases between. Germline V lookup: CDR1 MNHEY, CDR2 SVGAGI. In DNA, the CDR3 is TGTGCCAGCAGTTACGGGGGTTCAGACTACTACGAGCAGTACTTC. This translates into CASSYGGSDYYEQYF.

This clonotype was counted ten times or more. The chain uses TRBV10-2 and TRBJ1-2; D perhaps matches TRBD1 (5 bases). Trimming removed 3 bases at V and 7 bases at J, with 12 bases between. The CDR3 runs to 13 residues. CDR1 and CDR2 (germline): WSHSY, SAAADI. For the CDR3, the DNA is TGCGCCAGCAGTGACGGGGGTCGGAGTGGCTACACCTTC. This encodes CASSDGGRSGYTF.